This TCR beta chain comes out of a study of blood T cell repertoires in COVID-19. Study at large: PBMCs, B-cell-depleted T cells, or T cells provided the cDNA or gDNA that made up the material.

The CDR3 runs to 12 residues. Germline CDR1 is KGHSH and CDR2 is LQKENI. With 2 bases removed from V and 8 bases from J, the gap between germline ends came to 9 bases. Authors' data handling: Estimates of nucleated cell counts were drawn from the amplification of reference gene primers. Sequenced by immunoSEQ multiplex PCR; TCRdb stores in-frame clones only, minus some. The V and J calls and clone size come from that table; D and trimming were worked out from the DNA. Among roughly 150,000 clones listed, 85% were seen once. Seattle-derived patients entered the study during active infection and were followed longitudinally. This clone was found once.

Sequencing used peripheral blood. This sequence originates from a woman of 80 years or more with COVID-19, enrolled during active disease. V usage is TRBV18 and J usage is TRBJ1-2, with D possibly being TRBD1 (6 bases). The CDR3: CASSPSQGGYTF. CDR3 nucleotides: TGTGCCAGCTCACCATCCCAGGGGGGCTACACCTTC.